What follows are 27 T cell receptor beta chains derived from one specimen sequenced in a study of naive and memory T cell subsets. Study conclusions and caveats: A few larger clonotypes appeared in naive repertoires, especially CD8, possibly memory cells re-expressing CD45RA.

These receptors have no identified antigens. Two oligonucleotides, mixed equimolar, formed the beta constant-region primer covering TRBC1 and TRBC2. Four rounds of PCR amplified the ligated cDNA using nested alpha and beta constant-region primers plus SP2. In TCRdb, the UMI-ligation and nested PCR reads were re-called with MiXCR into one record per CDR3 protein. The sample gives approximately 150,000 distinct CDR3 sequences, 22% of which show up once; around 0.11% is in the top ten. Source material: naive CD4+ T cells from blood. Receptor source: a human donor in good health.

This clonotype was seen a few times. The chain recombines TRBV11-1 with TRBJ2-1; TRBD2 aligns across 10 bases. From germline, CDR1 is SGHAT and CDR2 FQDESV (reference sequence). V lost 4 bases and J lost 5; bases outside the gene matches: 14. CDR3 size: 18 residues. CDR3 loop: CASSSYTPRLAGDNEQFF. In DNA form, the CDR3 reads TGTGCCAGCAGCTCCTACACCCCGCGGCTAGCGGGAGACAATGAGCAGTTCTTC.

The chain is built from TRBV4-1 and TRBJ2-7, with 14 bases that match TRBD2. The V and J ends lost 3 bases and 6 bases, in that order; junction bases with no gene match: 4. The CDR3 totals 15 residues. Per the germline V gene, CDR1 is MGHRA and CDR2 is YSYEKL. The CDR3 spells CASSHTGTSGGEQYF. The CDR3 DNA is TGCGCCAGCAGCCACACCGGGACTAGCGGGGGCGAGCAGTACTTC.

V and J are TRBV5-1 and TRBJ2-7; D is possibly TRBD1 (7 bases). The length of the CDR3 is 19 residues. Trimming took off 0 bases at V and 1 base at J, with 23 bases between the two ends. CDR1 SGHRS and CDR2 YFSETQ come from the germline V gene. The CDR3 DNA sequence: TGCGCCAGCAGCTTGGTGGAGGGGGCCGATGATTGGCCTTCCTACGAGCAGTACTTC. Its protein is CASSLVEGADDWPSYEQYF.

This clonotype was recorded a few times. This chain uses TRBV28 with TRBJ1-1, with D tentatively TRBD1 (5 bases). Trimming removed 3 bases at V and 9 bases at J, with 8 bases between. The germline CDR1 and CDR2 sequences are MDHEN and SYDVKM. This CDR3 contains 11 residues. CDR3 loop: CASSFKGKAFF. As DNA, the CDR3 is TGTGCCAGCAGTTTTAAGGGGAAAGCTTTCTTT.

The sample holds a few counts of this clonotype. This chain joins TRBV6-1 and TRBJ2-1; 10 bases line up with TRBD2. V shed 7 bases, J shed 6 bases, and the junction held 15 bases outside the gene matches. Germline V CDR1 and CDR2: MNHNS, SASEGT. The CDR3 spans 17 residues. As DNA, the CDR3 is TGTGCCAGCATTCACCCGACTAGCGGGCACCTGGGCAATGAGCAGTTCTTC. Protein sequence: CASIHPTSGHLGNEQFF.

CDR3 sequence (DNA): TGTGCCAGCAGGGAGAGGGGTATGGGTTCGTCCGGGGAGCTGTTTTTT. Residues: CASRERGMGSSGELFF. This chain uses TRBV27 with TRBJ2-2, with D possibly called TRBD1 or TRBD2 (5 bases each). Looked up from germline, CDR1 is MNHEY and CDR2 is SMNVEV (reference sequence). This CDR3 region has 16 residues. V gave up 6 bases and J gave up 6 bases, with 20 bases separating them.

This clonotype was detected a few times. The chain has TRBV7-9 and TRBJ2-3; D may correspond to TRBD1 or TRBD2 (5 bases each). Per the germline V gene, CDR1 is SEHNR and CDR2 is FQNEAQ (reference sequence). Trimming took 5 bases from V and 1 from J, leaving 16 bases between them. The CDR3 is made up of 16 amino acids. CDR3 DNA: TGTGCCAGCAGCCGGATCAGAGGGGAAGGCACAGATACGCAGTATTTT. Its protein product is CASSRIRGEGTDTQYF.

The chain links TRBV12-3 or TRBV12-4 to TRBJ1-1; perhaps TRBD1 as D (6 bases). The CDR3 has 19 residues. V lost 6 bases and J lost 5, with 31 bases in between. As DNA, the CDR3 is TGTGCCAGCAGCCACTGGGGCACAGGGAGAATTGGCTCGCGGACTGAAGCTTTCTTT. Translating gives CASSHWGTGRIGSRTEAFF.

This clonotype has just a few counts. The genes are TRBV4-1 and TRBJ1-4, with TRBD1 matching over 7 bases. Germline V gives CDR1 MGHRA, CDR2 YSYEKL. The J segment lost 0 bases and the V segment lost 4 bases, leaving 14 bases of the junction unmatched. The CDR3 sequence is 19 residues long. CDR3 in amino acids: CASSRQPPGQSTTNEKLFF. The DNA for the CDR3 is TGCGCCAGCAGCCGACAACCTCCGGGACAGTCAACAACTAATGAAAAACTGTTTTTT.

The V gene is TRBV3-1, the J gene TRBJ2-7; 10 positions match TRBD2. Germline trimming cut 3 bases from V and 5 bases from J; bases unmatched to any gene: 7. The germline CDR1 and CDR2 sequences are LGHDT and YNNKEL (reference sequence). The CDR3 has 15 amino acids. CDR3 nucleotides: TGTGCCAGCAGCCAGTCAGCGGGAGGGTCCCACGAGCAGTACTTC. It yields the protein CASSQSAGGSHEQYF.

The chain has TRBV28 and TRBJ2-3, with D perhaps matching TRBD2 (5 bases). Germline CDR1 MDHEN, CDR2 SYDVKM. The CDR3 runs 16 residues. The germline V and J ends were trimmed by 5 bases and 3 bases, with 18 bases remaining between them. CDR3 amino acids: CASSPNPFLATDTQYF. The CDR3 DNA is TGTGCCAGCAGTCCAAACCCTTTCCTAGCAACAGATACGCAGTATTTT.

In its sample, this clonotype was seen a few times. This chain uses TRBV12-3 or TRBV12-4 with TRBJ1-4; 8 positions match TRBD1. Trimming at V came to 7 bases and at J to 3 bases, leaving 13 bases not matched to a gene. This CDR3 comprises 17 residues. This CDR3 is CASTTGTGPLANEKLFF. CDR3 nucleotides: TGTGCCAGCACTACCGGGACAGGACCTTTGGCTAATGAAAAACTGTTTTTT.

The chain employs TRBV19 and TRBJ2-3; D might be TRBD2 (5 bases). The V end was cut by 5 bases, the J end by 3 bases, with 15 bases between. The CDR3 is 15 residues long. The germline V gene has CDR1 LNHDA and CDR2 SQIVND (reference sequence). CDR3 in amino acids: CASSPRAFGTDTQYF. The CDR3, as DNA: TGTGCCAGTAGTCCGAGGGCATTCGGGACAGATACGCAGTATTTT.

The chain is built from TRBV7-2 and TRBJ2-4; TRBD2 aligns across 12 bases. V lost 5 bases, J lost 7 bases, and 24 bases stayed unmatched. Germline CDR1 is SGHTA and CDR2 is FQGNSA. The CDR3 loop spans 21 amino acids. CDR3: CASSPAGGGLAGGPSRNIQYF. DNA for the CDR3: TGTGCCAGCAGCCCAGCCGGTGGGGGCCTAGCGGGAGGGCCCTCAAGGAACATTCAGTACTTC.

The chain joins TRBV24-1 to TRBJ2-5; the match to TRBD1 covers 7 bases. The CDR3 length is 15 residues. Trimming at V came to 1 base and at J to 4 bases, leaving 5 bases not matched to a gene. Germline-derived CDR1 and CDR2 are KGHDR and SFDVKD. The CDR3 here is CATSDLAGGRETQYF. The CDR3 region has the DNA TGTGCCACCAGTGATTTAGCAGGGGGTCGAGAGACCCAGTACTTC.

This clonotype was detected ten times or more. The chain uses TRBV29-1 and TRBJ2-3; 8 nucleotides line up with TRBD1. The ends lost 6 bases at V and 4 bases at J; junction bases unmatched: 3. CDR3 length equals 12 residues. In germline, CDR1 is SQVTM, CDR2 ANQGSEA. Written as DNA, the CDR3 is TGCAGCGTCTCAGGGGGCGCAGATACGCAGTATTTT. It is translated as CSVSGGADTQYF.

This clonotype was recorded a few times. J is TRBJ2-7 and V is TRBV28; the D gene could be TRBD1 or TRBD2 (6 bases each). Looked up from germline, CDR1 is MDHEN and CDR2 is SYDVKM. V dropped 10 bases and J dropped 0 bases, with 13 bases sitting between them. The CDR3 loop spans 13 amino acids. CDR3 in amino acids: CATAGGPSYEQYF. The CDR3 DNA reads TGTGCCACGGCCGGGGGCCCCTCCTACGAGCAGTACTTC.

This sequence joins TRBV20-1 and TRBJ2-7; 7 bases agree with TRBD1. The CDR3 loop spans 14 amino acids. V was pared by 2 bases and J by 3 bases, with 7 bases of the junction left unmatched. Germline CDR1 DFQATT, CDR2 SNEGSKA (reference sequence). The CDR3 bases are TGCAGTGCTAGAAGGACAGGAGCTAACTACGAGCAGTACTTC. Translated, it gives CSARRTGANYEQYF.

The genes are TRBV18 and TRBJ2-1; TRBD2 matches at 11 bases. This CDR3 has 19 amino acids. CDR1 and CDR2 (germline): KGHSH, LQKENI. The trim removed 1 base at V and 5 bases at J, leaving 13 bases unmatched. In DNA, the CDR3 is TGTGCCAGCTCACCACTTCAGGGGCTAGCGGGAGGAGGGAACAATGAGCAGTTCTTC. Encoded protein: CASSPLQGLAGGGNNEQFF.

This rearrangement joins TRBV7-9 to TRBJ1-2, with a weak D call TRBD1 (5 bases). V gave up 5 bases and J gave up 2 bases, with 12 bases separating them. The CDR3 spans 14 residues. Per the germline V gene, CDR1 is SEHNR and CDR2 is FQNEAQ (reference sequence). CDR3 sequence: CASSGQDGNYGYTF. The CDR3 DNA follows: TGTGCCAGCAGCGGACAAGACGGAAACTATGGCTACACCTTC.

This chain links TRBV5-1 with TRBJ2-3; 10 bases fit TRBD1. The CDR3 has 15 residues. Germline V lookup: CDR1 SGHRS, CDR2 YFSETQ. J was trimmed by 5 bases and V by 4 bases; bases with no gene match: 7. Written as DNA, the CDR3 is TGCGCCAGCAGCATGACAGGGGGCTCACAAGATACGCAGTATTTT. Its translation: CASSMTGGSQDTQYF.

This rearrangement joins TRBV7-4 to TRBJ1-6; TRBD1 matches at 7 bases. Germline V gives CDR1 SGHVT, CDR2 SQSDAQ. J was trimmed by 0 bases and V by 2 bases; bases with no gene match: 4. The CDR3 sequence is 17 residues long. CDR3 sequence: CASSLSGQSSYNSPLHF. The CDR3 region has the DNA TGTGCCAGCAGCTTATCGGGACAGAGCTCCTATAATTCACCCCTCCACTTT. Supplemented by reference TRBV7-4 and TRBJ1-6, the full variable domain reads GAGVSQSPRYKVAKRGRDVALRCDSISGHVTLYWYRQTLGQGSEVLTYSQSDAQRDKSGRPSGRFSAERPERSVSTLKIQRTEQGDSAVYLCASSLSGQSSYNSPLHFGNGTRLTVT.

This clonotype has more than one count but fewer than ten. The V gene is TRBV18, the J gene TRBJ1-2; no clear D. V was clipped by 5 bases and J by 4 bases, with 17 bases between them. Per the germline V gene, CDR1 is KGHSH and CDR2 is LQKENI. This CDR3 comprises 15 residues. CDR3 DNA: TGTGCCAGCTCAGTCGTGAAGGGATCGGGCTATGGCTACACCTTC. Protein: CASSVVKGSGYGYTF.

This chain links TRBV12-3 or TRBV12-4 with TRBJ1-5; a possible D gene is TRBD1 (6 bases). This CDR3 comprises 15 residues. Trimming left V 6 bases short and J 0 bases short, with 12 bases between. CDR3 protein: CASRKQGNSNQPQHF. In DNA, the CDR3 is TGTGCCAGCAGAAAACAGGGAAATAGCAATCAGCCCCAGCATTTT.

The chain's CDR3 is CASSQVGQGANQPQHF. The DNA for the CDR3 is TGCGCCAGCAGCCAAGTCGGACAGGGGGCAAACCAGCCCCAGCATTTT. This chain connects TRBV4-1 to TRBJ1-5; TRBD1 aligns across 11 bases. The V gene's germline CDR1 is MGHRA and CDR2 YSYEKL. This CDR3 comprises 16 residues. V gave up 1 base and J gave up 7 bases; unmatched junction bases: 6.

The chain is built from TRBV5-1 and TRBJ2-1; 7 bases match TRBD2. Germline CDR1 reads SGHRS; CDR2 reads YFSETQ. The junction had 7 bases not matched to a gene; V was cut back by 3 bases and J by 4 bases. This CDR3 region has 15 residues. As DNA, the CDR3 is TGCGCCAGCAGCTGGTCAGGACTAGATTACAATGAGCAGTTCTTC. This sequence encodes CASSWSGLDYNEQFF.

The rearrangement joins TRBV20-1 to TRBJ1-5; 7 bases match TRBD1. The germline V gene has CDR1 DFQATT and CDR2 SNEGSKA (reference sequence). Trimming took 6 bases from V and 4 from J; bases not matched to a gene: 9. The CDR3 sequence is 14 residues long. CDR3 loop: CSAARGRGNQPQHF. As DNA, the CDR3 is TGCAGTGCCGCCCGGGGCAGGGGGAATCAGCCCCAGCATTTT.